One sample yielded the 16 T cell receptor beta chains listed below, sequenced in a study of Graves' ophthalmopathy and Graves' hyperthyroidism. For repertoire sequencing, the TCR beta CDR3 regions were amplified from RNA transcripts. Investigators did first-round RT-PCR with HTBI primers, then second-round multiplex PCR. TCRdb ran MiXCR on the multiplex PCR reads and lists one entry per CDR3 protein. The table has 650,000 to 800,000 distinct CDR3 sequences, roughly 39% seen once. The specimen sequenced was peripheral blood. The receptors come from an adult man with Graves' ophthalmopathy.

V is TRBV7-9 and J is TRBJ2-6, with D hard to call. This CDR3 region has 13 residues. V lost 5 bases and J 9 bases, leaving 11 bases between the germline ends. The germline gives CDR1 SEHNR, CDR2 FQNEAQ (reference sequence). The CDR3 is CASSPRADNVLTF. The CDR3 nucleotides read TGTGCCAGCAGCCCCCGGGCAGACAACGTCCTGACTTTC.

This clonotype was detected only a few times. The CDR3 DNA reads as TGTGCCTGGATGATACAGGGAAGCGGGGAGCTGTTTTTT. It codes for CAWMIQGSGELFF. J is TRBJ2-2 and V is TRBV7-2; perhaps TRBD1 as D (6 bases). The germline V gene has CDR1 SGHTA and CDR2 FQGNSA. The CDR3 totals 13 residues. V was pared by 11 bases and J by 7 bases, with 17 bases between.

The V gene is TRBV29-1, the J gene TRBJ2-3; no clear D gene. The V gene lost 5 bases and the J gene lost 4 bases, with 10 bases spanning the gap. This CDR3 has 12 amino acids. Per germline, CDR1 SQVTM and CDR2 ANQGSEA. This CDR3 is CSVHSGADTQYF. As DNA, the CDR3 is TGCAGCGTTCACAGTGGCGCAGATACGCAGTATTTT.

At least ten counts were recorded for this clonotype. The V and J genes are TRBV7-3 and TRBJ1-3; a weak D match, TRBD1 (6 bases). Looked up from germline, CDR1 is SGHTA and CDR2 is FQGTGA. This CDR3 region has 16 residues. Trimming removed 4 bases from V and 1 base from J, with 14 bases in between. The CDR3 here is CASSSHSGTSGNTIYF. CDR3 nucleotide sequence: TGTGCCAGCAGCTCCCACTCCGGGACATCTGGAAACACCATATATTTT.

With regard to this clonotype: Its ends do not fully match the called genes, so a read error is possible. The chain has TRBV4-3 and TRBJ2-7; 9 nucleotides align to TRBD1. Germline V gives CDR1 LGHNA, CDR2 YSLEER. The CDR3 spans 14 residues. The CDR3 bases are TGCGCCAGCGGACAGGGGTGGGAGACCGGGGAGCTGTACTTC. Amino acids: CASGQGWETGELYF.

This clonotype has at least ten counts. The chain couples TRBV20-1 to TRBJ1-2, with a weak D call TRBD1 (6 bases). This CDR3 spans 13 amino acids. Trimming left V 4 bases short and J 7 bases short, with 16 bases between. The germline V gene encodes CDR1 DFQATT and CDR2 SNEGSKA (reference sequence). The CDR3 here is CSAKAVGGGGYTF. Written as DNA, the CDR3 is TGCAGTGCTAAGGCCGTAGGGGGAGGTGGCTACACCTTC.

This clonotype was detected ten times or more. The chain is built from TRBV6-5 and TRBJ2-7; 7 bases line up with TRBD2. Trimming took 5 bases from V and 4 from J; bases not matched to a gene: 11. The CDR3 covers 15 residues. Germline V gene lookup returns CDR1 MNHEY and CDR2 SVGAGI. The CDR3 nucleotides read TGTGCCAGCAGTGACGTGGGCGGGAGTATTTACGAGCAGTACTTC. This encodes CASSDVGGSIYEQYF.

There are many counts of this clonotype. V gene TRBV7-8 combines with J gene TRBJ1-6; D unresolved. V lost 4 bases and J 14 bases, leaving 15 bases between the germline ends. The germline gives CDR1 SGHVS, CDR2 FQNEAQ. The length of the CDR3 is 13 residues. The CDR3 loop is CASSSYDDRTLHF. The CDR3 nucleotides are TGTGCCAGCAGCTCCTACGATGACCGCACCCTCCACTTT.

For this clonotype: This clone may be a read error of a much larger clone one base away. The chain couples TRBV7-8 to TRBJ2-5; D unresolved. V lost 10 bases and J 5 bases, leaving 14 bases between the germline ends. In germline, CDR1 is SGHVS, CDR2 FQNEAQ. This CDR3 contains 12 residues. This CDR3 reads CANTTILETQYF. Written as DNA, the CDR3 is TGTGCCAACACCACCATATTGGAGACCCAGTACTTC.

The V call is TRBV29-1, the J call TRBJ1-1, with 7 nucleotides matching TRBD1. J gave up 1 base and V 7 bases, and 9 bases lay outside the gene matches. The germline gives CDR1 SQVTM, CDR2 ANQGSEA. The CDR3 runs 14 residues. In nucleotides, the CDR3 is TGCAGCGCCAGCACCCGGGACAGGAACACTGAAGCTTTCTTT. It is translated as CSASTRDRNTEAFF.

This clonotype is a singleton in its sample. A clone one base away is much larger, so this may be a read error. The V call is TRBV6-5, the J call TRBJ1-6; D gene uncertain. The CDR3 runs to 12 residues. CDR1 is MNHEY and CDR2 is SVGAGI in the germline V gene. The germline V and J ends were trimmed by 7 bases and 11 bases, with 12 bases remaining between them. Here the CDR3 reads CASIGSLTPLHF. DNA for the CDR3: TGTGCCAGCATAGGAAGCCTTACACCCCTCCACTTT.

There are many counts of this clonotype. V usage is TRBV19 and J usage is TRBJ1-1; possibly TRBD1 for D (6 bases). Germline V gene data show CDR1 as LNHDA and CDR2 as SQIVND (reference sequence). V lost 7 bases to trimming and J lost 4 bases, with 16 bases between them. The CDR3 extends over 14 amino acids. CDR3 residues: CASTSDSWITEAFF. Written as DNA, the CDR3 is TGTGCCAGTACCTCGGACAGCTGGATCACTGAAGCTTTCTTT. Full variable domain (rest looked up from reference TRBV19 and TRBJ1-1): DGGITQSPKYLFRKEGQNVTLSCEQNLNHDAMYWYRQDPGQGLRLIYYSQIVNDFQKGDIAEGYSVSREKKESFPLTVTSAQKNPTAFYLCASTSDSWITEAFFGQGTRLTVV.

The rearrangement uses TRBV7-2 and TRBJ2-6; 8 bases agree with TRBD1. CDR1 and CDR2 (germline): SGHTA, FQGNSA. With V trimmed by 8 bases and J by 6 bases, 12 bases remained unmatched. CDR3 length: 16 residues. The CDR3 here is CASSPPTGVEANVLTF. The CDR3 nucleotides read TGTGCCAGCTCGCCACCGACAGGGGTCGAGGCCAACGTCCTGACTTTC.

This clonotype was seen a few times. The V call is TRBV7-9, the J call TRBJ1-1; TRBD1 is a possible D gene (5 bases). Per the germline V gene, CDR1 is SEHNR and CDR2 is FQNEAQ (reference sequence). V was pared by 2 bases and J by 7 bases, with 14 bases between. This CDR3 contains 14 residues. CDR3 sequence: CASSLYFRGDEAFF. CDR3 in DNA: TGTGCCAGCAGCTTATATTTCCGGGGGGATGAAGCTTTCTTT.

This chain connects TRBV25-1 to TRBJ2-5, with D uncertain. From germline, CDR1 is MGHDK and CDR2 SYGVNS. V lost 8 bases and J lost 2, with 12 bases in between. The CDR3 extends over 13 amino acids. The CDR3 spells CASVVPNQETQYF. CDR3 coding DNA: TGTGCCAGCGTTGTCCCGAATCAAGAGACCCAGTACTTC.

This clonotype was detected many times. This chain uses TRBV20-1 with TRBJ2-7; tentative D call: TRBD2 (6 bases). V was cut by 3 bases and J by 3 bases, with 9 bases left in between. Looked up from germline, CDR1 is DFQATT and CDR2 is SNEGSKA (reference sequence). The CDR3 runs to 12 residues. CDR3 DNA: TGCAGTGCTAGCTGGGGGGACTACGAGCAGTACTTC. It yields the protein CSASWGDYEQYF.